Below, one TCR beta chain is given with its context. The data are from a study of blood T cell repertoires in COVID-19. Sequencing was performed with immunoSEQ multiplex PCR; in TCRdb, only in-frame clones are kept and a portion is missing. Among 250,000 or so clones listed, around 85% were seen once. CDR1 is LGHDT, CDR2 YNNKEL, per germline (reference sequence). V was pared by 0 bases and J by 9 bases, with 21 bases between. The CDR3 contains 17 residues. The receptor was derived from a man in his 60s with acute or convalescent COVID-19. Sequencing was carried out using peripheral blood. J is TRBJ1-5 and V is TRBV3-1 (or the pseudogene TRBV3-2), with D possibly matching TRBD1 (6 bases). CDR3 sequence reads: CASSQDSGARGVGPQHF. CDR3 nucleotide sequence: TGTGCCAGCAGCCAAGATTCGGGGGCACGGGGGGTCGGGCCCCAGCATTTT.